These 3 T cell receptor beta chains were all obtained from the same sample, sequenced in a study of OX40 agonist ivuxolimab in advanced cancers. Here immunoSEQ multiplex PCR was the method, and the copy in TCRdb shows in-frame clones only, minus some. The data show around 30,000 clones, over 85% seen once. The sample here was CD4+ or CD8+ T cells sorted from blood, taken in a trial of the OX40 agonist ivuxolimab. The receptors originated from an adult with an advanced solid tumor such as melanoma, head and neck, liver or kidney cancer.

V and J are TRBV15 and TRBJ2-1; TRBD1 matches 7 bases. Germline CDR1 reads LNHNV; CDR2 reads YYDKDF (reference sequence). The CDR3 is 16 amino acids. V shed 2 bases, J shed 0 bases, and the junction held 4 bases outside the gene matches. The CDR3 loop is CATSRWDSPSYNEQFF. DNA of the CDR3: TGTGCCACCAGCAGATGGGACAGTCCCTCCTACAATGAGCAGTTCTTC.

The chain links TRBV9 to TRBJ2-7, with 7 bases lining up with TRBD1. V lost 3 bases to trimming and J lost 5 bases; unmatched junction nucleotides: 2. This CDR3 has 12 residues. The germline gives CDR1 SGDLS, CDR2 YYNGEE. The CDR3 here is CASSGQGNEQYF. The DNA of the CDR3 is TGTGCCAGCAGCGGACAGGGTAACGAGCAGTACTTC.

The V and J genes are TRBV27 and TRBJ2-7, with D possibly being TRBD1 or TRBD2 (5 bases each). The CDR3 loop spans 13 amino acids. Trimming removed 8 bases from V and 7 bases from J, with 18 bases in between. In germline, CDR1 is MNHEY, CDR2 SMNVEV (reference sequence). The CDR3 region is CASRGAGSGEQYF. DNA for the CDR3: TGTGCCAGCCGAGGGGCAGGGTCAGGTGAGCAGTACTTC.